One and the same sample provided the 8 T cell receptor beta chains below, sequenced in a study of OX40 agonist ivuxolimab in advanced cancers. Only in-frame clones appear in the TCRdb table, and some are missing; sequencing was by immunoSEQ multiplex PCR. The table records 65,000 to 80,000 clones, more than 90% of them present only once. The sample in question was CD4+ or CD8+ T cells sorted from blood, obtained in a trial of the OX40 agonist ivuxolimab. Receptor source: an adult with an advanced solid tumor such as melanoma, head and neck, liver or kidney cancer.

V and J are TRBV5-1 and TRBJ2-1; no firm D call. CDR3 length: 14 amino acids. V lost 4 bases to trimming and J lost 8 bases, with 16 bases between them. CDR1 is SGHRS and CDR2 is YFSETQ in the germline V gene. Written as DNA, the CDR3 is TGCGCCAGCAGCCCCGGTCCCGAGGTCCATGAGCAGTTCTTC. This translates into CASSPGPEVHEQFF.

This chain connects TRBV6-5 to TRBJ2-5; D is perhaps TRBD2 (5 bases). V lost 5 bases, J lost 0 bases, and 7 bases lay in between. CDR3 length equals 13 residues. Germline CDR1 is MNHEY and CDR2 is SVGAGI. The DNA of the CDR3 is TGTGCCAGCAGTCACGGGAACCAAGAGACCCAGTACTTC. Translating it yields CASSHGNQETQYF.

The genes are TRBV9 and TRBJ2-2; perhaps TRBD2 as D (5 bases). The germline V and J ends were trimmed by 4 bases and 10 bases, with 23 bases remaining between them. The CDR3 length is 16 residues. From germline, CDR1 is SGDLS and CDR2 YYNGEE. CDR3 sequence: CASSSGGHRGAAELFF. CDR3 bases: TGTGCCAGCAGCTCGGGCGGGCACCGGGGAGCGGCGGAGCTGTTTTTT.

The rearrangement links TRBV19 to TRBJ1-1; D might be TRBD1 (5 bases). Germline values: CDR1 LNHDA, CDR2 SQIVND (reference sequence). Trimming removed 6 bases at V and 3 bases at J, with 11 bases between. CDR3 length: 13 amino acids. CDR3 amino acids: CASRFSGYTEAFF. As DNA, the CDR3 is TGTGCCAGTAGGTTTTCAGGGTACACTGAAGCTTTCTTT. Full variable domain (missing parts from reference TRBV19 and TRBJ1-1): DGGITQSPKYLFRKEGQNVTLSCEQNLNHDAMYWYRQDPGQGLRLIYYSQIVNDFQKGDIAEGYSVSREKKESFPLTVTSAQKNPTAFYLCASRFSGYTEAFFGQGTRLTVV.

V and J are TRBV27 and TRBJ1-1, with a possible D match to TRBD1 (5 bases). Germline V CDR1 and CDR2: MNHEY, SMNVEV (reference sequence). The ends were cut back, 6 bases at V and 2 bases at J, with 16 bases in the middle. The length of the CDR3 is 15 residues. CDR3 nucleotide sequence: TGTGCCAGCAGGAAGCTTGACAGAGAAAACACTGAAGCTTTCTTT. This sequence encodes CASRKLDRENTEAFF.

The CDR3 spells CASSSNLGMQFF. The CDR3 DNA follows: TGTGCCAGCAGCTCGAATTTGGGGATGCAGTTCTTC. J is TRBJ2-1 and V is TRBV7-9; D is unresolved. V was trimmed by 4 bases and J by 12 bases, leaving 13 bases between them. The CDR3 runs 12 residues. Germline-derived CDR1 and CDR2 are SEHNR and FQNEAQ (reference sequence).

The genes are TRBV27 and TRBJ1-5; 8 bases match TRBD1. The CDR3 spans 16 residues. The germline gives CDR1 MNHEY, CDR2 SMNVEV (reference sequence). Trimming removed 6 bases from V and 4 bases from J; junction bases left unmatched: 11. CDR3 DNA: TGTGCCAGCAGACTAGGTGGGACAGGCGCAAATCAGCCCCAGCATTTT. This sequence encodes CASRLGGTGANQPQHF.

The gene calls are TRBV7-6 and TRBJ2-2, with a weak D call TRBD1 (6 bases). Trimming took off 2 bases at V and 3 bases at J, with 10 bases between the two ends. This CDR3 is 15 amino acids long. Germline CDR1 and CDR2: SGHVS and FNYEAQ. The CDR3 region is CASSLSGAHTGELFF. CDR3 DNA sequence: TGTGCCAGCAGCTTATCAGGGGCCCACACCGGGGAGCTGTTTTTT.